These 22 T cell receptor beta chains were sequenced from one sample in a study of T cells after yellow fever vaccination. In TCRdb, the 5' RACE reads were re-called with MiXCR into one record per CDR3 protein. The top ten clones hold around 3.2% of a sample with some 320,000 distinct CDR3 sequences, about 10% of them seen once. The starting material was CD4+ T cells sorted from PBMCs, obtained 45 days after the yellow fever booster vaccination. These receptors were taken from a man aged 18 to 30 who received the YFV17D yellow fever vaccine.

This clonotype came up many times. This rearrangement joins TRBV4-3 to TRBJ2-1; 10 bases line up with TRBD2. This CDR3 is 15 amino acids long. CDR1 LGHNA and CDR2 YSLEER come from the germline V gene. V was clipped by 0 bases and J by 8 bases; unmatched bases: 4. The CDR3 spells CASSQDWTSGYEQFF. The CDR3, as DNA: TGCGCCAGCAGCCAAGATTGGACTAGCGGCTATGAGCAGTTCTTC.

This clonotype was observed a few times. The J gene is TRBJ2-5, the V gene TRBV12-3 or TRBV12-4, with 7 positions matching TRBD2. V was clipped by 4 bases and J by 1 base; unmatched bases: 3. CDR3 length equals 14 residues. In DNA, the CDR3 is TGTGCCAGCAGTTCACTAGCGACCCAAGAGACCCAGTACTTC. Translating it yields CASSSLATQETQYF.

This sequence joins TRBV20-1 and TRBJ2-1, with 10 bases matching TRBD2. Germline trimming cut 0 bases from V and 2 bases from J; bases unmatched to any gene: 7. The germline V gene encodes CDR1 DFQATT and CDR2 SNEGSKA (reference sequence). The CDR3 runs 17 residues. CDR3 coding DNA: TGCAGTGCTAGAGATCCGAGCGGGGGGGCCCCCTACAATGAGCAGTTCTTC. It specifies CSARDPSGGAPYNEQFF.

In its sample, this clonotype was seen a few times. CDR3 sequence (DNA): TGTGCCACCAGTGACCCCGGGACAGCTAATCAGCCCCAGCATTTT. It codes for CATSDPGTANQPQHF. J is TRBJ1-5 and V is TRBV24-1; TRBD1 matches 7 bases. The V gene's germline CDR1 is KGHDR and CDR2 SFDVKD. V shed 4 bases and J 4 bases; nucleotides not matched to a gene: 6. This CDR3 contains 15 residues.

This clonotype was counted between two and nine times. This rearrangement joins TRBV6-2 or TRBV6-3 to TRBJ2-1; D may be TRBD2 (5 bases). Germline lookup yields CDR1 MNHEY and CDR2 SVGEGT. The CDR3 covers 11 residues. The V end was cut by 6 bases, the J end by 6 bases, with 6 bases between. Written as DNA, the CDR3 is TGTGCCAGCAGGGAGGTCAATGAGCAGTTCTTC. It translates to CASREVNEQFF.

This clonotype was seen ten or more times. The V call is TRBV12-3 or TRBV12-4, the J call TRBJ2-7; 9 positions match TRBD1. J gave up 6 bases and V 5 bases, and 5 bases lay outside the gene matches. This CDR3 is 13 amino acids long. CDR3 sequence: CASSPYRGREQYF. The CDR3 coding sequence is TGTGCCAGCAGTCCGTACAGGGGGCGCGAGCAGTACTTC.

This clonotype was seen many times. CDR3: CASGGSGQPQHF. CDR3 in DNA: TGTGCCAGCGGGGGGAGTGGGCAGCCCCAGCATTTT. This rearrangement joins TRBV2 to TRBJ1-5, with a possible D match to TRBD1 (5 bases). CDR3 length equals 12 residues. Per the germline V gene, CDR1 is SNHLY and CDR2 is FYNNEI. The V and J ends lost 8 bases and 7 bases respectively, with 12 bases between them.

This clonotype was seen more than once but under ten times. J is TRBJ2-2 and V is TRBV6-2 or TRBV6-3; D may match TRBD1 or TRBD2 (5 bases each). Germline-derived CDR1 and CDR2 are MNHEY and SVGEGT. Deletions cut 2 bases from V and 2 bases from J, with 18 bases between. The length of the CDR3 is 18 residues. DNA of the CDR3: TGTGCCAGCAGTTACCCACCACCCGGGACCCGCAACACCGGGGAGCTGTTTTTT. This sequence encodes CASSYPPPGTRNTGELFF.

This chain links TRBV6-1 with TRBJ2-3; 8 positions agree with TRBD1. The ends lost 5 bases at V and 5 bases at J; junction bases unmatched: 6. The V gene's germline CDR1 is MNHNS and CDR2 SASEGT. This CDR3 contains 14 residues. The CDR3, as DNA: TGTGCCAGCAGTCCAGGGGGCGCGGGAGATACGCAGTATTTT. Residues: CASSPGGAGDTQYF.

This clonotype was observed many times. This chain links TRBV20-1 with TRBJ2-3; TRBD2 aligns across 10 bases. The CDR3 has 16 residues. The V gene end was trimmed by 1 base and the J gene end by 2 bases; junction bases not matched to a gene: 6. Germline V lookup: CDR1 DFQATT, CDR2 SNEGSKA (reference sequence). CDR3 in amino acids: CSARGLAGAVTDTQYF. CDR3 DNA sequence: TGCAGTGCTAGAGGGCTAGCGGGGGCTGTCACAGATACGCAGTATTTT.

The V gene is TRBV18, the J gene TRBJ1-1; no clear D gene. The CDR3 runs to 13 residues. Trimming removed 5 bases from V and 4 bases from J, with 11 bases in between. The germline CDR1 and CDR2 sequences are KGHSH and LQKENI. CDR3 nucleotide sequence: TGTGCCAGCTCAACGGGGTTGGTCACTGAAGCTTTCTTT. Residues: CASSTGLVTEAFF.

There are many counts of this clonotype. The genes are TRBV27 and TRBJ2-1, with 8 bases identical to TRBD2. CDR1 is MNHEY, CDR2 SMNVEV, per germline (reference sequence). V shed 11 bases, J shed 6 bases, and the junction held 12 bases outside the gene matches. The CDR3 covers 14 residues. The CDR3 spells CAGSPGLGGNEQFF. Here the CDR3 DNA reads TGTGCCGGCTCCCCGGGACTAGGGGGCAATGAGCAGTTCTTC.

This clonotype was observed many times. CDR3 DNA sequence: TGTGCCAGCAGTTTAGCGCCCGATCCCTTGGATTTGGGTGGGGCCAACGTCCTGACTTTC. Translated: CASSLAPDPLDLGGANVLTF. J is TRBJ2-6 and V is TRBV12-3 or TRBV12-4, with D unclear. V lost 0 bases and J lost 3, with 21 bases in between. The CDR3 has 20 amino acids.

Comments on this clonotype: A much bigger clone sits one base away, suggesting this may be a read error. The genes are TRBV7-2 and TRBJ1-4; tentative D call: TRBD1 (6 bases). The germline gives CDR1 SGHTA, CDR2 FQGNSA. The V gene lost 4 bases and the J gene lost 7 bases, with 13 bases spanning the gap. The CDR3 extends over 14 amino acids. CDR3 bases: TGTGCCAGCAGCTCGTGGGGGGCAGTTGAAAAACTGTTTTTT. Translated, it gives CASSSWGAVEKLFF.

This clonotype was recorded a few times. This chain links TRBV6-5 with TRBJ1-5; D not resolved. CDR3 size: 13 residues. Per the germline V gene, CDR1 is MNHEY and CDR2 is SVGAGI. V gave up 0 bases and J gave up 9 bases, with 9 bases separating them. The CDR3 is CASSYSPAAPQHF. CDR3 coding DNA: TGTGCCAGCAGTTACTCCCCCGCCGCGCCCCAGCATTTT.

The chain combines TRBV7-3 with TRBJ2-5; D is perhaps TRBD2 (6 bases). Germline V gene lookup returns CDR1 SGHTA and CDR2 FQGTGA. CDR3 size: 15 residues. Trimming removed 2 bases at V and 5 bases at J, with 15 bases between. The CDR3 loop is CASSLGGSAGETQYF. The DNA for the CDR3 is TGTGCCAGCAGCTTAGGGGGGTCTGCGGGGGAGACCCAGTACTTC. Using reference TRBV7-3 and TRBJ2-5 for the parts outside the CDR3, the full variable domain is GAGVSQTPSNKVTEKGKYVELRCDPISGHTALYWYRQSLGQGPEFLIYFQGTGAADDSGLPNDRFFAVRPEGSVSTLKIQRTERGDSAVYLCASSLGGSAGETQYFGPGTRLLVL.

The chain is built from TRBV3-1 and TRBJ2-7; D remains ambiguous. Between the trimmed V and J ends, which lost 4 bases and 3 bases, there was a span of 10 bases. The CDR3 runs to 13 residues. Germline CDR1 and CDR2: LGHDT and YNNKEL (reference sequence). CDR3 sequence (DNA): TGTGCCAGCAGCCGGGCGGACGGCTACGAGCAGTACGTC. Its protein product is CASSRADGYEQYV.

This clonotype was counted many times. The chain combines TRBV7-2 with TRBJ2-7; the match to TRBD1 covers 8 bases. CDR1 is SGHTA and CDR2 is FQGNSA in the germline V gene. With V trimmed by 2 bases and J by 0 bases, 0 bases remained unmatched. The CDR3 extends over 14 amino acids. Here the CDR3 DNA reads TGTGCCAGCAGCTTAACAGGGGGCTCCTACGAGCAGTACTTC. This gives the protein CASSLTGGSYEQYF. Using reference TRBV7-2 and TRBJ2-7 for the parts outside the CDR3, the full variable domain is GAGVSQSPSNKVTEKGKDVELRCDPISGHTALYWYRQSLGQGLEFLIYFQGNSAPDKSGLPSDRFSAERTGGSVSTLTIQRTQQEDSAVYLCASSLTGGSYEQYFGPGTRLTVT.

This clonotype showed up many times. The chain uses TRBV12-3 or TRBV12-4 and TRBJ2-5; 9 bases map to TRBD2. J was trimmed by 4 bases and V by 6 bases; bases with no gene match: 6. The CDR3 length is 14 residues. CDR3 sequence reads: CASSRTSAAETQYF. The CDR3 region has the DNA TGTGCCAGCAGCCGGACTAGCGCGGCAGAGACCCAGTACTTC.

This clonotype has just a few counts. This chain links TRBV29-1 with TRBJ1-1, with 7 bases that match TRBD1. The CDR3 is 14 residues long. Germline-derived CDR1 and CDR2 are SQVTM and ANQGSEA. The V and J ends lost 7 bases and 0 bases, in that order; junction bases with no gene match: 8. The CDR3 loop reads CSAREGGVNTEAFF. CDR3 nucleotide sequence: TGCAGCGCCAGGGAAGGGGGCGTGAACACTGAAGCTTTCTTT.

This sequence joins TRBV11-2 and TRBJ2-2, with D hard to call. The germline V gene encodes CDR1 SGHAT and CDR2 FQNNGV. This CDR3 spans 12 amino acids. Trimming took off 6 bases at V and 6 bases at J, with 8 bases between the two ends. The CDR3 is CASRPQPGELFF. In DNA, the CDR3 is TGTGCCAGCAGGCCGCAACCCGGGGAGCTGTTTTTT.

The chain recombines TRBV20-1 with TRBJ1-4, with TRBD1 matching over 7 bases. CDR1 and CDR2 (germline): DFQATT, SNEGSKA (reference sequence). V was pared by 5 bases and J by 8 bases, with 14 bases of the junction left unmatched. The CDR3 length is 15 residues. CDR3: CSAADRRQGGEKLFF. The CDR3 DNA reads as TGCAGTGCTGCCGACCGTAGACAGGGAGGGGAAAAACTGTTTTTT.